This T cell receptor (beta chain) was captured in a study of shared clonotypes between healthy human individuals. The data were produced by immunoSEQ multiplex PCR, yet TCRdb's version contains in-frame clones alone and is incomplete. The profile shows millions of clones, 90% to 95% of them singletons. The V gene's germline CDR1 is SGHTA and CDR2 FQGNSA. V gave up 3 bases and J gave up 3 bases, with 5 bases separating them. The CDR3 is 12 amino acids. The sequence came from a young man in good health. This chain joins TRBV7-2 and TRBJ1-1, with D unresolved. Sequencing was performed on naive CD4+ T cells sorted from blood. The subset denotes: CD45RA+ positively selected. CDR3 in DNA: TGTGCCAGCAGCTTGCAATACACTGAAGCTTTCTTT. It translates to CASSLQYTEAFF.